Listed here are 27 T cell receptor beta chains from one sample, sequenced in a study of shared T cell receptors in the human thymus. Profiling relied on immunoSEQ multiplex PCR, and the TCRdb table lists in-frame clones only, not all of them. The data hold 600,000 to 900,000 clones, with approximately 85% observed a single time. These data were likewise used in another study, on human thymus T cells.

The sample comprised thymocytes. These TCRs come from a girl less than two years old with a congenital heart defect.

The chain couples TRBV11-2 to TRBJ1-1; 7 nucleotides match TRBD1. CDR3 length: 16 residues. V was clipped by 8 bases and J by 0 bases; unmatched bases: 12. Germline V gene lookup returns CDR1 SGHAT and CDR2 FQNNGV. This CDR3 is CASRKPGQHMNTEAFF. The CDR3 DNA follows: TGTGCCAGCCGCAAACCGGGACAGCACATGAACACTGAAGCTTTCTTT. Filled out from reference TRBV11-2 and TRBJ1-1, the complete variable domain reads EAGVAQSPRYKIIEKRQSVAFWCNPISGHATLYWYQQILGQGPKLLIQFQNNGVVDDSQLPKDRFSAERLKGVDSTLKIQPAKLEDSAVYLCASRKPGQHMNTEAFFGQGTRLTVV.

The chain links TRBV4-3 to TRBJ1-2; 9 bases line up with TRBD1. Germline V gene sequence: CDR1 LGHNA, CDR2 YSLEER. This CDR3 is 18 amino acids long. After removal of 0 bases from V and 6 bases from J, the junction contained 14 bases not matched to a gene. The CDR3 DNA is TGCGCCAGCAGCCAAGATACCACACAAGAGACAGGGGGGAATGGCTACACCTTC. Translated: CASSQDTTQETGGNGYTF.

The chain employs TRBV4-1 and TRBJ2-5; D gene uncertain. This CDR3 region has 13 residues. CDR1 MGHRA and CDR2 YSYEKL come from the germline V gene. V lost 0 bases and J 13 bases, leaving 15 bases between the germline ends. Written as DNA, the CDR3 is TGCGCCAGCAGCCAAGATCTGGAGAGGAAAGCGTACTTC. Translation gives CASSQDLERKAYF.

This sequence joins TRBV7-9 and TRBJ2-7; 11 bases line up with TRBD2. CDR3 length: 18 residues. Germline CDR1 SEHNR, CDR2 FQNEAQ (reference sequence). V gave up 3 bases and J gave up 2 bases; unmatched junction bases: 12. CDR3 region: CASSFRSRLAGPAYEQYF. The CDR3 nucleotides read TGTGCCAGCAGCTTTAGATCGCGACTAGCGGGGCCCGCCTACGAGCAGTACTTC. Full variable domain (missing parts from reference TRBV7-9 and TRBJ2-7): DTGVSQNPRHKITKRGQNVTFRCDPISEHNRLYWYRQTLGQGPEFLTYFQNEAQLEKSRLLSDRFSAERPKGSFSTLEIQRTEQGDSAMYLCASSFRSRLAGPAYEQYFGPGTRLTVT.

The J gene is TRBJ2-7, the V gene TRBV6-1; tentatively, D is TRBD1 (5 bases). The CDR3 consists of 15 residues. V was cut by 2 bases and J by 6 bases, with 17 bases left in between. Germline-derived CDR1 and CDR2 are MNHNS and SASEGT. Here the CDR3 DNA reads TGTGCCAGCAGTGAAAGAGTCAGGGTAGGGGTCGAGCAGTACTTC. Its protein product is CASSERVRVGVEQYF.

The chain is built from TRBV6-4 and TRBJ1-1, with 8 nucleotides matching TRBD1. The CDR3 totals 13 residues. Germline V gene sequence: CDR1 MRHNA, CDR2 SNTAGT. V was clipped by 3 bases and J by 8 bases; unmatched bases: 5. The CDR3 protein is CASSEWDRLEAFF. The CDR3 DNA sequence: TGTGCCAGCAGTGAATGGGACAGGCTGGAAGCTTTCTTT.

The chain recombines TRBV5-6 with TRBJ1-2, with D maybe TRBD1 (6 bases). Germline CDR1 reads SGHDT; CDR2 reads YYEEEE. V was pared by 0 bases and J by 3 bases, with 15 bases between. The CDR3 totals 16 residues. For the CDR3, the DNA is TGTGCCAGCAGCTTGGGTGCGGCAGGGGCGTACTATGGCTACACCTTC. This sequence encodes CASSLGAAGAYYGYTF.

This chain joins TRBV6-5 and TRBJ1-5; D is undetermined. Trimming took off 9 bases at V and 6 bases at J, with 12 bases between the two ends. The CDR3 sequence is 12 residues long. Germline loops: CDR1 MNHEY, CDR2 SVGAGI. The CDR3 here is CASGGSTQPQHF. DNA for the CDR3: TGTGCCAGTGGAGGATCGACTCAGCCCCAGCATTTT.

The chain recombines TRBV2 with TRBJ1-2, with TRBD1 matching 8 bases. The CDR3 is 13 amino acids. Trimming at V came to 7 bases and at J to 4 bases, leaving 5 bases not matched to a gene. The germline V gene has CDR1 SNHLY and CDR2 FYNNEI. The CDR3 coding sequence is TGTGCCAGCACTCAAACAGGGGGCTATGGCTACACCTTC. The encoded protein is CASTQTGGYGYTF.

The gene calls are TRBV5-5 and TRBJ2-7; 7 bases are a match to TRBD1. Unmatched junction bases numbered 8, after V lost 6 bases and J lost 2 bases. The CDR3 is 14 residues long. Germline V gene lookup returns CDR1 SGHKS and CDR2 YYEKEE (reference sequence). As DNA, the CDR3 is TGTGCCAGCATGAGGGACAGACTCACCTACGAGCAGTACTTC. Protein sequence: CASMRDRLTYEQYF.

The rearrangement uses TRBV4-3 and TRBJ2-2, with unresolved D. Germline V lookup: CDR1 LGHNA, CDR2 YSLEER. This CDR3 has 14 amino acids. Between the trimmed V and J ends, which lost 0 bases and 4 bases, there was a span of 6 bases. The CDR3 region is CASSQDSTTGELFF. For the CDR3, the DNA is TGCGCCAGCAGCCAAGACAGTACCACCGGGGAGCTGTTTTTT.

V gene TRBV7-2 combines with J gene TRBJ2-3; 11 nucleotides match TRBD2. Losses at the gene ends were 0 bases for V and 5 bases for J; bases not matched to a gene: 4. CDR1 and CDR2 from the germline V gene are SGHTA and FQGNSA. The CDR3 has 16 amino acids. The CDR3 DNA follows: TGTGCCAGCAGCTTAGCTAGCGGGGGGGCCGAAGATACGCAGTATTTT. Protein sequence: CASSLASGGAEDTQYF.

The chain links TRBV6-5 to TRBJ1-1; maybe TRBD1 (6 bases). With 6 bases removed from V and 4 bases from J, the gap between germline ends came to 15 bases. The CDR3 covers 14 residues. The germline V gene has CDR1 MNHEY and CDR2 SVGAGI. The CDR3 region has the DNA TGTGCCAGCAGAGAGGACAGACCGGGCACTGAAGCTTTCTTT. Translating it yields CASREDRPGTEAFF.

V gene TRBV6-4 combines with J gene TRBJ2-1; D possibly corresponds to TRBD1 (6 bases). CDR3 length: 16 residues. Germline values: CDR1 MRHNA, CDR2 SNTAGT. Trimming pared 5 bases from V and 6 bases from J, leaving 20 bases between. CDR3 sequence reads: CASSKTGLQESNEQFF. CDR3 nucleotide sequence: TGTGCCAGCAGTAAAACAGGGTTACAGGAAAGCAATGAGCAGTTCTTC.

This chain links TRBV5-1 with TRBJ1-4; TRBD1 might be the D (5 bases). The CDR3 loop spans 15 amino acids. The V end lost 4 bases, the J end lost 5 bases, and 15 bases lay between the germline ends. Germline V gene sequence: CDR1 SGHRS, CDR2 YFSETQ. DNA of the CDR3: TGCGCCAGCAGCCTGGTAGGGGACTTAAATGAAAAACTGTTTTTT. Its protein is CASSLVGDLNEKLFF.

The chain employs TRBV7-6 and TRBJ1-1; TRBD1 might be the D (6 bases). Germline assignment: CDR1 SGHVS and CDR2 FNYEAQ. This CDR3 comprises 14 residues. Trimming removed 1 base at V and 5 bases at J, with 11 bases between. The CDR3 DNA reads as TGTGCCAGCAGCTTAGTACAGGGTGGTACTGAAGCTTTCTTT. It yields the protein CASSLVQGGTEAFF.

This clone turned up a few times. V and J are TRBV5-6 and TRBJ1-2; TRBD1 matches at 8 bases. With 4 bases clipped from V and 6 bases from J, the junction kept 11 bases outside the gene matches. The CDR3 consists of 15 residues. Germline V gene data show CDR1 as SGHDT and CDR2 as YYEEEE. CDR3: CASSDRTGNGDGYTF. CDR3 DNA: TGTGCCAGCAGCGACAGGACAGGGAATGGCGATGGCTACACCTTC.

The rearrangement uses TRBV9 and TRBJ1-1, with D unresolved. Germline assignment: CDR1 SGDLS and CDR2 YYNGEE. Trimming cost V 0 bases and J 1 base, with 4 bases left between them. This CDR3 has 13 amino acids. CDR3: CASSVVKNTEAFF. The CDR3, as DNA: TGTGCCAGCAGCGTAGTTAAGAACACTGAAGCTTTCTTT.

The CDR3, as DNA: TGTGCCAGCAGCTCCCCCCCCTTACAGGGCCCGTTGGATGAAAAACTGTTTTTT. Its protein product is CASSSPPLQGPLDEKLFF. This chain connects TRBV7-6 to TRBJ1-4, with D possibly matching TRBD1 (6 bases). Germline CDR1 SGHVS, CDR2 FNYEAQ. The CDR3 is 18 residues long. The V and J ends lost 4 bases and 6 bases respectively, with 24 bases between them.

Details on this clone: Sequence at one end of the junction differs from germline and may be a read error. The chain employs TRBV7-7 and TRBJ2-1, with 8 bases matching TRBD2. The germline gives CDR1 SSHAT, CDR2 FNYEAQ (reference sequence). This CDR3 is 20 amino acids long. CDR3: CASSLAKAGAHILTYNEQFF. The CDR3 DNA sequence: TGTGCCAGCAGTTTAGCCAAAGCGGGGGCCCACATACTTACCTACAATGAGCAGTTCTTC. Full variable domain (rest looked up from reference TRBV7-7 and TRBJ2-1): GAGVSQSPRYKVTKRGQDVTLRCDPISSHATLYWYQQALGQGPEFLTYFNYEAQPDKSGLPSDRFSAERPEGSISTLTIQRTEQRDSAMYRCASSLAKAGAHILTYNEQFFGPGTRLTVL.

The chain recombines TRBV18 with TRBJ1-2; no firm D call. The CDR3 is 13 residues long. Trimming stripped 3 bases from V and 4 bases from J, with 9 bases between. Germline lookup yields CDR1 KGHSH and CDR2 LQKENI. The CDR3 sequence is CASSPTDLYGYTF. CDR3 nucleotides: TGTGCCAGCTCACCGACTGACCTCTATGGCTACACCTTC.

This chain connects TRBV5-4 to TRBJ1-2, with 7 nucleotides matching TRBD1. Germline assignment: CDR1 SGHNT and CDR2 YYREEE (reference sequence). The V segment lost 4 bases and the J segment 3 bases; nucleotides outside the gene matches: 12. This CDR3 is 16 amino acids long. CDR3 bases: TGTGCCAGCAGCCCCCCATCGACAGGGCCCTACTATGGCTACACCTTC. This sequence encodes CASSPPSTGPYYGYTF.

V is TRBV4-1 and J is TRBJ2-5; D is unclear. CDR3 length equals 13 residues. In germline, CDR1 is MGHRA, CDR2 YSYEKL. Trimming removed 4 bases from V and 5 bases from J, with 11 bases in between. CDR3 loop: CASSRDGRETQYF. The CDR3 DNA is TGCGCCAGCAGCCGTGACGGCAGGGAGACCCAGTACTTC.

CDR3 protein: CASTSQTGRMNTEAFF. The CDR3 bases are TGTGCCAGTACCTCACAGACAGGCCGCATGAACACTGAAGCTTTCTTT. The chain carries TRBV19 and TRBJ1-1; a possible D gene is TRBD1 (6 bases). From germline, CDR1 is LNHDA and CDR2 SQIVND (reference sequence). V lost 7 bases, J lost 0 bases, and 18 bases lay in between. The CDR3 contains 16 residues.

Notes on this clone: One junction end disagrees with the germline gene, perhaps due to a read error. J is TRBJ2-1 and V is TRBV28; weak D call: TRBD2 (6 bases). Germline CDR1 reads MDHEN; CDR2 reads SYDVKM. The CDR3 spans 13 residues. The CDR3 DNA is TGTGCCAGCAGTTCAAGTAATCGGAGGGCGGGGATCTTC. Its protein product is CASSSSNRRAGIF.

The chain links TRBV28 to TRBJ1-1; weak D call: TRBD1 (5 bases). Trimming cost V 4 bases and J 3 bases, with 15 bases left between them. Germline-derived CDR1 and CDR2 are MDHEN and SYDVKM. The CDR3 sequence is 15 residues long. CDR3 DNA sequence: TGTGCCAGCAGTTCCGTAGGGTCGGGGGACACTGAAGCTTTCTTT. It encodes CASSSVGSGDTEAFF. Looking up the rest from reference TRBV28 and TRBJ1-1 gives the full variable domain: DVKVTQSSRYLVKRTGEKVFLECVQDMDHENMFWYRQDPGLGLRLIYFSYDVKMKEKGDIPEGYSVSREKKERFSLILESASTNQTSMYLCASSSVGSGDTEAFFGQGTRLTVV.

This chain links TRBV7-8 with TRBJ2-7; a weak D match, TRBD1 (5 bases). CDR1 and CDR2 (germline): SGHVS, FQNEAQ. CDR3 length: 12 residues. The V end lost 0 bases, the J end lost 5 bases, and 5 bases lay between the germline ends. The CDR3 bases are TGTGCCAGCAGCTTAGCGGGGCACGAGCAGTACTTC. Amino acids: CASSLAGHEQYF.